Following are 13 T cell receptor beta chains from one sample sequenced in a study of response to subunit inactivated influenza vaccine. TCRdb re-analysed the RT-PCR reads in MiXCR, keeping a single row per CDR3 protein. The sample lists about 700,000 distinct CDR3 sequences; approximately 15% were seen once. The starting material was PBMCs from blood, obtained 14 days before vaccination. These receptors came from a man aged 50-59 years who received an inactivated influenza vaccine.

This clonotype was picked up many times. This chain connects TRBV4-1 to TRBJ2-5; D remains unclear. The V gene lost 2 bases and the J gene lost 6 bases, with 22 bases spanning the gap. This CDR3 spans 17 amino acids. The germline gives CDR1 MGHRA, CDR2 YSYEKL. The CDR3 nucleotides are TGCGCCAGCAGCCAACACACCGGGTCTCGGAAGGAGCAGACCCAGTACTTC. Amino acid sequence: CASSQHTGSRKEQTQYF.

Many counts were recorded for this clonotype. The V and J genes are TRBV29-1 and TRBJ1-2, with D unclear. The CDR3 runs 10 residues. V lost 0 bases, J lost 7 bases, and 3 bases lay in between. CDR1 SQVTM and CDR2 ANQGSEA come from the germline V gene. The chain's CDR3 is CSVEESGYTF. DNA of the CDR3: TGCAGCGTTGAAGAAAGTGGCTACACCTTC.

The chain is built from TRBV12-3 or TRBV12-4 and TRBJ1-4; 8 positions agree with TRBD1. The CDR3 has 15 amino acids. V trimming: 5 bases; J trimming: 6 bases; junction bases outside the gene matches: 8. The CDR3 DNA reads as TGTGCCAGCAGTACAGACAGGGGCGGAGATGAAAAACTGTTTTTT. Its translation is CASSTDRGGDEKLFF.

The chain employs TRBV7-3 and TRBJ2-1; D is undetermined. The CDR3 length is 15 residues. Germline V gives CDR1 SGHTA, CDR2 FQGTGA. Trimming shortened V by 0 bases and J by 0 bases, and 6 bases separated the two germline ends. The CDR3 reads CASSLTPTSYNEQFF. The CDR3, as DNA: TGTGCCAGCAGCTTAACTCCGACCTCCTACAATGAGCAGTTCTTC.

The sample holds many counts of this clonotype. The V call is TRBV6-2 or TRBV6-3, the J call TRBJ2-1; TRBD1 is a possible D gene (6 bases). This CDR3 is built from 15 residues. Germline CDR1 and CDR2: MNHEY and SVGEGT. Deletions cut 4 bases from V and 4 bases from J, with 14 bases between. The CDR3 sequence: CASSLTGLGYNEQFF. CDR3 nucleotide sequence: TGTGCCAGCAGTTTGACAGGCCTGGGATACAATGAGCAGTTCTTC.

This clonotype was seen repeatedly, ten times or more. The chain links TRBV10-3 to TRBJ1-1; TRBD1 agrees at 8 bases. There are 16 residues in the CDR3. Germline V gene sequence: CDR1 ENHRY, CDR2 SYGVKD. V dropped 2 bases and J dropped 1; count of bases not matched to a gene: 6. The CDR3 region is CAISEGRGRRNTEAFF. CDR3 in DNA: TGTGCCATCAGTGAGGGCAGGGGGCGCCGGAACACTGAAGCTTTCTTT.

The table lists this clonotype with a few counts. DNA of the CDR3: TGCGCCAGCAGCGACGGACAGGGAAGGAGGAACTATGGCTACACCTTC. Protein: CASSDGQGRRNYGYTF. This chain joins TRBV4-1 and TRBJ1-2, with TRBD1 matching over 8 bases. The germline V gene has CDR1 MGHRA and CDR2 YSYEKL. Unmatched junction bases numbered 10, after V lost 5 bases and J lost 2 bases. This CDR3 has 16 residues.

This clonotype occurred a few times. This chain joins TRBV5-1 and TRBJ2-7, with 9 bases aligning to TRBD1. The CDR3 sequence is 15 residues long. Per the germline V gene, CDR1 is SGHRS and CDR2 is YFSETQ. V trimming: 0 bases; J trimming: 6 bases; junction bases outside the gene matches: 7. The CDR3 sequence: CASSLDSGTGIEQYF. In DNA, the CDR3 is TGCGCCAGCAGCTTGGATTCAGGGACAGGGATCGAGCAGTACTTC.

This clonotype occurred a few times. The chain combines TRBV29-1 with TRBJ1-1, with TRBD1 as a possible D gene (5 bases). CDR3 length equals 15 residues. Trimming left V 0 bases short and J 10 bases short, with 21 bases between. The germline CDR1 and CDR2 sequences are SQVTM and ANQGSEA. Here the CDR3 DNA reads TGCAGCGTTGAAGATGGCTGGGAAGGGGAAGAGGGAGCTTTCTTT. It is translated as CSVEDGWEGEEGAFF.

This clonotype was counted a few times. The junction shows a germline mismatch at one end, possibly a read error. The rearrangement uses TRBV15 and TRBJ1-1; 9 bases map to TRBD1. Germline loops: CDR1 LNHNV, CDR2 YYDKDF (reference sequence). The CDR3 sequence is 12 residues long. The CDR3: CATSRGDIDRGF. DNA for the CDR3: TGTGCCACCAGCAGAGGGGATATAGACAGGGGGTTT.

This clonotype was observed a few times. CDR3 in amino acids: CASSQDGGTGLEVQYF. DNA of the CDR3: TGCGCCAGCAGCCAAGATGGGGGGACAGGGTTGGAAGTGCAGTACTTC. V gene TRBV4-3 combines with J gene TRBJ2-7, with 9 nucleotides matching TRBD1. Germline-derived CDR1 and CDR2 are LGHNA and YSLEER. CDR3 size: 16 residues. The ends lost 0 bases at V and 9 bases at J; junction bases unmatched: 12.

The rearrangement links TRBV7-9 to TRBJ2-3; 10 nucleotides align to TRBD1. The CDR3 extends over 16 amino acids. From germline, CDR1 is SEHNR and CDR2 FQNEAQ (reference sequence). Trimming cost V 3 bases and J 7 bases; bases outside gene matches: 10. CDR3 nucleotide sequence: TGTGCCAGCAGCTTGGCCGGGACAGGGGCTGAAAATACGCAGTATTTT. Protein sequence: CASSLAGTGAENTQYF.

This clonotype was seen only a few times. J is TRBJ2-7 and V is TRBV4-1, with 8 nucleotides matching TRBD1. The CDR3 has 14 amino acids. V shed 5 bases and J 1 base; nucleotides not matched to a gene: 4. Germline CDR1 is MGHRA and CDR2 is YSYEKL. The CDR3 DNA sequence: TGCGCCAGCAGCACAGGGGGTGGATCCTACGAGCAGTACTTC. Protein product: CASSTGGGSYEQYF.